The next 3 T cell receptor beta chains were all read from a single sample in a study of tumor-infiltrating lymphocytes in primary liver carcinoma. Each 20-30 mg portion of unsorted bulk tissue served as the source for co-extraction of RNA and DNA. A constant-region primer served to make TCR beta cDNA from around 540 ng total RNA. ARM-PCR was slightly modified, and three nested multiplex PCR rounds with it gave rise to the TCR beta libraries. A C-beta reverse primer was combined with TRBV1-TRBV30 forward primers in the first two PCR rounds, and each round had approximately 9 cycles. TCRdb reanalysed the multiplex PCR reads using MiXCR and keeps one entry per CDR3 protein. This table holds roughly 200,000 distinct CDR3 sequences, about 82% found once. Specimen: tumor tissue from primary liver carcinoma. The source of these receptors is a man between 35 and 55 years old with primary liver carcinoma and hepatitis B virus infection.

A word on this clonotype: The conserved phenylalanine or tryptophan normally closing the CDR3 is absent here, so this likely arose from a read error. The V and J genes are TRBV7-8 and TRBJ2-7; D unclear. Per germline, CDR1 SGHVS and CDR2 FQNEAQ. CDR3 size: 11 residues. V dropped 2 bases and J dropped 9 bases, with 8 bases sitting between them. CDR3 nucleotide sequence: TGTGCCAGCAGCTTATCCTATGGGCAGTACCTC. Protein: CASSLSYGQYL.

Only a few counts were recorded for this clonotype. One end of the junction varies from germline; a read error may be responsible. J is TRBJ2-7 and V is TRBV11-3, with TRBD1 matching 7 bases. The germline V gene has CDR1 SGHNT and CDR2 YENEEA. The CDR3 is 13 amino acids. The CDR3: CARSVGQSYEQYF. Here the CDR3 DNA reads TGTGCCAGGAGTGTGGGACAGTCCTACGAGCAGTACTTT.

This chain uses TRBV29-1 with TRBJ2-5, with unresolved D. The CDR3 extends over 14 amino acids. The V gene lost 6 bases and the J gene lost 2 bases, with 16 bases spanning the gap. Germline V gene sequence: CDR1 SQVTM, CDR2 ANQGSEA. The CDR3 here is CSVPDPDAQETQYF. CDR3 nucleotide sequence: TGCAGCGTGCCGGACCCGGACGCACAAGAGACCCAGTACTTC.